These T cell receptor beta chains were read from a single sample in a study of cytotoxic CD8 clonotypes in ibrutinib-treated CLL. Sequencing used immunoSEQ multiplex PCR; TCRdb keeps in-frame clones, though not all of them. The data show approximately 130,000 clones, with around 84% seen just once and less than 4% held by the top ten. The sample consisted of PBMCs, taken after 24 months of ibrutinib treatment. The receptors come from a human donor with chronic lymphocytic leukemia. CDR3s include the opening cysteine and the closing phenylalanine or tryptophan. The order of the fields is clone size, J gene, CDR3 length, V gene, D gene, CDR3 protein, CDR3 DNA. D genes are given only for firm matches. Only some rows state a clone size, as once, few, many or a class for expanded clones.

size: few
J: TRBJ1-5
length: 15
V: TRBV30
D: TRBD1
CDR3: CAWDKLPGQNQPQHF
DNA: TGTGCCTGGGACAAGCTACCGGGACAGAATCAGCCCCAGCATTTT

size: .
J: TRBJ2-7
length: 14
V: TRBV27
D: .
CDR3: CASTSAGPVHEQYF
DNA: TGTGCCAGCACCTCCGCCGGGCCAGTCCACGAGCAGTACTTC

size: .
J: TRBJ1-1
length: 15
V: TRBV18
D: .
CDR3: CASSMSQGLNTEAFF
DNA: TGTGCCAGCTCAATGTCCCAGGGATTGAACACTGAAGCTTTCTTT

size: .
J: TRBJ1-1
length: 13
V: TRBV7-3
D: .
CDR3: CASSSDRNTEAFF
DNA: TGTGCCAGCAGCTCGGACAGGAACACTGAAGCTTTCTTT

size: .
J: TRBJ2-5
length: 17
V: TRBV5-4
D: .
CDR3: CASSTGPSGGFSETQYF
DNA: TGTGCCAGCAGCACCGGACCTTCGGGGGGCTTTTCAGAGACCCAGTACTTC

size: .
J: TRBJ2-7
length: 15
V: TRBV5-1
D: TRBD1
CDR3: CASESTGTGFYEQYF
DNA: TGCGCCAGCGAATCCACCGGGACAGGGTTCTACGAGCAGTACTTC

size: .
J: TRBJ2-5
length: 15
V: TRBV2
D: TRBD2
CDR3: CASSEVGTNQETQYF
DNA: TGTGCCAGCAGTGAAGTAGGGACTAACCAAGAGACCCAGTACTTC

size: few
J: TRBJ2-4
length: 12
V: TRBV4-3
D: .
CDR3: CASSNRANIQYF
DNA: TGCGCCAGCAGCAATAGAGCAAACATTCAGTACTTC

size: .
J: TRBJ1-3
length: 15
V: TRBV7-2
D: .
CDR3: CASSAWTVSGNTIYF
DNA: TGTGCCAGCAGCGCCTGGACAGTCTCTGGAAACACCATATATTTT

size: once
J: TRBJ2-3
length: 16
V: TRBV5-1
D: .
CDR3: CASSSTNRQGTDTQYF
DNA: TGCGCCAGCAGCTCGACGAACAGGCAAGGCACAGATACGCAGTATTTT

size: few
J: TRBJ2-7
length: 12
V: TRBV10-3
D: TRBD1
CDR3: CATGTGTYEQYF
DNA: TGTGCCACCGGGACAGGGACCTACGAGCAGTACTTC

size: few
J: TRBJ1-6
length: 15
V: TRBV9
D: TRBD1
CDR3: CASSEEGGANSPLHF
DNA: TGTGCCAGCAGCGAGGAAGGGGGCGCGAATTCACCCCTCCACTTT

size: once
J: TRBJ1-2
length: 13
V: TRBV30
D: .
CDR3: CAWSVSVNYGYTF
DNA: TGTGCCTGGAGTGTCTCCGTTAACTATGGCTACACCTTC

size: .
J: TRBJ1-1
length: 15
V: TRBV30
D: .
CDR3: CAWSVTFRMNTEAFF
DNA: TGTGCCTGGAGTGTGACATTTCGGATGAACACTGAAGCTTTCTTT

size: .
J: TRBJ1-2
length: 15
V: TRBV6-5
D: TRBD1
CDR3: CASSYFGTGNSGYTF
DNA: TGTGCCAGCAGTTACTTCGGGACAGGGAATTCTGGCTACACCTTC

size: .
J: TRBJ2-5
length: 15
V: TRBV5-1
D: .
CDR3: CASSLVGVRDETQYF
DNA: TGCGCCAGCAGCTTGGTCGGGGTGCGAGACGAGACCCAGTACTTC

size: .
J: TRBJ2-7
length: 13
V: TRBV6-1
D: TRBD1
CDR3: CASRGQGSYEQYF
DNA: TGTGCCAGCAGGGGACAGGGTTCCTACGAGCAGTACTTC

size: .
J: TRBJ2-7
length: 14
V: TRBV13
D: .
CDR3: CASSPRAETYEQYF
DNA: TGTGCCAGCAGCCCAAGGGCAGAAACCTACGAGCAGTACTTC

size: many
J: TRBJ1-2
length: 15
V: TRBV2
D: TRBD1
CDR3: CASSDGTGVSYGYTF
DNA: TGTGCCAGCAGTGACGGGACAGGGGTTTCCTATGGCTACACCTTC

size: few
J: TRBJ1-1
length: 11
V: TRBV20-1
D: .
CDR3: CSARGRDEAFF
DNA: TGCAGTGCTAGAGGCCGGGATGAAGCTTTCTTT

size: .
J: TRBJ2-2
length: 14
V: TRBV5-1
D: .
CDR3: CASSLARQPGELFF
DNA: TGCGCCAGCAGCTTGGCCCGGCAACCCGGGGAGCTGTTTTTT

size: .
J: TRBJ1-1
length: 15
V: TRBV2
D: .
CDR3: CASSDGGAGLNEAFF
DNA: TGTGCCAGCAGTGACGGGGGCGCTGGGCTCAATGAAGCTTTCTTT

size: .
J: TRBJ1-6
length: 13
V: TRBV5-5
D: .
CDR3: CASSPYLNSPLHF
DNA: TGTGCCAGCAGCCCCTACTTGAATTCACCCCTCCACTTT

size: .
J: TRBJ1-5
length: 14
V: TRBV6-5
D: TRBD1
CDR3: CASRPTGVGQPQHF
DNA: TGTGCCAGCAGGCCAACAGGGGTAGGTCAGCCCCAGCATTTT

size: .
J: TRBJ1-1
length: 16
V: TRBV7-8
D: .
CDR3: CASSLVSGNLNTEAFF
DNA: TGTGCCAGCAGCTTAGTTAGCGGGAATCTGAACACTGAAGCTTTCTTT